Each of the 28 T cell receptor beta chains below was sequenced from the same sample in a study of blood T cell repertoires in COVID-19. The protocol was immunoSEQ multiplex PCR, while the TCRdb copy is restricted to in-frame clones and leaves out a portion. Of 240,000 or so clones listed, approximately 83% were seen once; the top ten hold approximately 9.6%. Input material: peripheral blood. The receptors here all came from a woman over 75 with acute or convalescent COVID-19.

The chain employs TRBV7-2 and TRBJ1-2; 12 bases map to TRBD1. The CDR3 covers 16 residues. Unmatched junction bases numbered 12, after V lost 6 bases and J lost 7 bases. Germline loops: CDR1 SGHTA, CDR2 FQGNSA. CDR3 sequence reads: CASRSTGTGGGGGYTF. The CDR3 nucleotides are TGTGCCAGCAGATCCACCGGGACAGGGGGCGGAGGTGGCTACACCTTC.

On this clone itself: The junction departs from the called germline gene at one end, perhaps through a read error. The chain recombines TRBV5-1 with TRBJ1-2; the match to TRBD1 covers 8 bases. This CDR3 region has 15 residues. From germline, CDR1 is SGHRS and CDR2 YFSETQ. CDR3 nucleotides: TGCGCCCGCAGCTGGGCAGGGGGCGAAATGTATGGCTACACCTTC. This sequence encodes CARSWAGGEMYGYTF.

This clone was observed a few times. This chain uses TRBV11-2 with TRBJ2-1; 10 nucleotides match TRBD2. This CDR3 comprises 15 residues. Germline V lookup: CDR1 SGHAT, CDR2 FQNNGV. Losses at the gene ends were 1 base for V and 9 bases for J; bases not matched to a gene: 6. The CDR3, as DNA: TGTGCCAGCAGCTTAGCGCTAGCGGGGGTGGGTGAGCAGTTCTTC. It encodes CASSLALAGVGEQFF.

The chain recombines TRBV6-6 with TRBJ1-1, with 7 positions matching TRBD1. The CDR3 has 13 residues. Trimming took 0 bases from V and 11 from J; bases not matched to a gene: 6. In germline, CDR1 is MNHNY, CDR2 SVGAGI (reference sequence). The CDR3: CASSYSGGAVAFF. The CDR3 region has the DNA TGTGCCAGCAGTTACTCAGGGGGCGCGGTCGCTTTCTTT.

The chain is built from TRBV5-6 and TRBJ1-6; D ambiguous. Trimming removed 1 base from V and 5 bases from J, with 10 bases in between. Germline CDR1 SGHDT, CDR2 YYEEEE. This CDR3 comprises 15 residues. CDR3 DNA: TGTGCCAGCAGCTTGCTCAGAACCCATAATTCACCCCTCCACTTT. Its translation: CASSLLRTHNSPLHF.

V is TRBV9 and J is TRBJ1-2, with TRBD1 as a possible D gene (5 bases). Looked up from germline, CDR1 is SGDLS and CDR2 is YYNGEE. The CDR3 contains 15 residues. The V end lost 0 bases, the J end lost 6 bases, and 15 bases lay between the germline ends. For the CDR3, the DNA is TGTGCCAGCAGCGTAGAACCTGGGGGGTGGGATGGCTACACCTTC. It yields the protein CASSVEPGGWDGYTF.

This chain links TRBV28 with TRBJ2-7, with 8 bases that match TRBD1. The germline V gene has CDR1 MDHEN and CDR2 SYDVKM. Unmatched junction bases numbered 0, after V lost 2 bases and J lost 0 bases. The CDR3 contains 14 residues. The CDR3 region has the DNA TGTGCCAGCAGTTTAGGGACAGGCTCCTACGAGCAGTACTTC. This codes for CASSLGTGSYEQYF.

The chain links TRBV5-4 to TRBJ2-2, with D perhaps TRBD1 (6 bases). The CDR3 consists of 16 residues. Germline assignment: CDR1 SGHNT and CDR2 YYREEE (reference sequence). V dropped 1 base and J dropped 5 bases, with 15 bases sitting between them. The CDR3 sequence is CASSLSRGVLTGELFF. The CDR3 DNA reads as TGTGCCAGCAGCTTGAGCAGGGGAGTTTTGACCGGGGAGCTGTTTTTT. Complete variable domain (other parts from reference TRBV5-4 and TRBJ2-2): ETGVTQSPTHLIKTRGQQVTLRCSSQSGHNTVSWYQQALGQGPQFIFQYYREEENGRGNFPPRFSGLQFPNYSSELNVNALELDDSALYLCASSLSRGVLTGELFFGEGSRLTVL.

The rearrangement joins TRBV18 to TRBJ2-7, with a possible D match to TRBD1 (5 bases). The CDR3 loop spans 15 amino acids. The germline CDR1 and CDR2 sequences are KGHSH and LQKENI. V dropped 5 bases and J dropped 5 bases, with 19 bases sitting between them. The CDR3 spells CASSVSQGSFHEQYF. DNA for the CDR3: TGTGCCAGCTCAGTATCCCAGGGCTCCTTTCACGAGCAGTACTTC.

This clone showed up just a few times. The chain couples TRBV18 to TRBJ1-6; D remains unclear. V dropped 1 base and J dropped 8 bases, with 6 bases sitting between them. This CDR3 has 13 amino acids. The germline V gene encodes CDR1 KGHSH and CDR2 LQKENI. CDR3 sequence: CASSPREDSPLHF. CDR3 coding DNA: TGTGCCAGCTCACCACGGGAGGATTCACCCCTCCACTTT.

The genes are TRBV6-5 and TRBJ1-1, with 8 bases that match TRBD1. Losses at the gene ends were 6 bases for V and 1 base for J; bases not matched to a gene: 4. Germline-derived CDR1 and CDR2 are MNHEY and SVGAGI. CDR3 length: 14 residues. The CDR3 loop is CASSPDRGNTEAFF. CDR3 in DNA: TGTGCCAGCAGCCCCGACAGGGGGAACACTGAAGCTTTCTTT.

The chain uses TRBV11-3 and TRBJ2-1; 10 positions agree with TRBD1. V lost 1 base and J lost 7; bases outside the gene matches: 10. Germline assignment: CDR1 SGHNT and CDR2 YENEEA. The CDR3 is made up of 17 amino acids. Written as DNA, the CDR3 is TGTGCCAGCAGCTTAGTTTTTTCGGGACAGGGGACAAATGAGCAGTTCTTC. It codes for CASSLVFSGQGTNEQFF.

This sequence joins TRBV5-1 and TRBJ2-7; 9 nucleotides match TRBD2. The CDR3 has 17 amino acids. CDR1 SGHRS and CDR2 YFSETQ come from the germline V gene. J gave up 0 bases and V 3 bases, and 10 bases lay outside the gene matches. The CDR3 protein is CASSWGARGGASYEQYF. The CDR3 DNA sequence: TGCGCCAGCAGCTGGGGGGCCCGCGGGGGGGCCTCCTACGAGCAGTACTTC. The full variable domain, its missing parts supplied by reference TRBV5-1 and TRBJ2-7, is KAGVTQTPRYLIKTRGQQVTLSCSPISGHRSVSWYQQTPGQGLQFLFEYFSETQRNKGNFPGRFSGRQFSNSRSEMNVSTLELGDSALYLCASSWGARGGASYEQYFGPGTRLTVT.

The CDR3 spells CASSLAGPPTDTQYF. DNA for the CDR3: TGTGCCAGCAGCTTGGCGGGGCCCCCCACAGATACGCAGTATTTT. The chain couples TRBV7-2 to TRBJ2-3; D may be TRBD2 (6 bases). CDR1 SGHTA and CDR2 FQGNSA come from the germline V gene. There are 15 residues in the CDR3. Trimming took off 3 bases at V and 2 bases at J, with 12 bases between the two ends.

V usage is TRBV18 and J usage is TRBJ1-2, with D hard to call. The CDR3 has 13 amino acids. The V gene's germline CDR1 is KGHSH and CDR2 LQKENI. V was shortened by 1 base and J by 4 bases, with 7 bases between the two germline ends. The CDR3, as DNA: TGTGCCAGCTCACCACGGTCCGGCTATGGCTACACCTTC. Encoded protein: CASSPRSGYGYTF.

In this sample, this clone turned up a few times. The chain recombines TRBV3-1 (or the pseudogene TRBV3-2) with TRBJ1-1, with 8 bases fitting TRBD1. CDR1 LGHDT and CDR2 YNNKEL come from the germline V gene (reference sequence). V shed 6 bases and J 1 base; nucleotides not matched to a gene: 7. The CDR3 extends over 15 amino acids. CDR3 in DNA: TGTGCCAGCAGATTTACAGGGGGGTCGAACACTGAAGCTTTCTTT. It codes for CASRFTGGSNTEAFF.

The V and J genes are TRBV7-9 and TRBJ1-2, with 7 bases identical to TRBD1. The CDR3 spans 14 residues. Germline lookup yields CDR1 SEHNR and CDR2 FQNEAQ (reference sequence). The V and J ends lost 1 base and 8 bases, in that order; junction bases with no gene match: 7. For the CDR3, the DNA is TGTGCCAGCAGCTTAGGAGACAGGGTTGGCGGCTACACCTTC. Its translation: CASSLGDRVGGYTF. The variable domain in full, completed from reference TRBV7-9 and TRBJ1-2, reads DTGVSQNPRHKITKRGQNVTFRCDPISEHNRLYWYRQTLGQGPEFLTYFQNEAQLEKSRLLSDRFSAERPKGSFSTLEIQRTEQGDSAMYLCASSLGDRVGGYTFGSGTRLTVV.

The chain carries TRBV10-3 and TRBJ1-3; D is perhaps TRBD1 (6 bases). V was shortened by 3 bases and J by 0 bases, with 12 bases between the two germline ends. The CDR3 runs to 16 residues. From germline, CDR1 is ENHRY and CDR2 SYGVKD. CDR3 DNA: TGTGCCATCAGTGAACCTCAGGGGTACTCTGGAAACACCATATATTTT. Residues: CAISEPQGYSGNTIYF.

This clone has only a few counts. The V call is TRBV6-5, the J call TRBJ1-1; TRBD1 agrees at 9 bases. The CDR3 is 14 residues long. Germline V gene sequence: CDR1 MNHEY, CDR2 SVGAGI. The V gene end was trimmed by 5 bases and the J gene end by 4 bases; junction bases not matched to a gene: 5. The CDR3 nucleotides are TGTGCCAGCAGTCGGGACAGGGCAACCACTGAAGCTTTCTTT. It encodes CASSRDRATTEAFF.

The chain carries TRBV5-1 and TRBJ1-5, with D possibly being TRBD1 (6 bases). CDR3 length: 15 amino acids. CDR1 SGHRS and CDR2 YFSETQ come from the germline V gene. V was cut by 0 bases and J by 2 bases, with 9 bases left in between. CDR3 nucleotide sequence: TGCGCCAGCAGCTTGGATGCAGGGGGCAATCAGCCCCAGCATTTT. Protein product: CASSLDAGGNQPQHF.

This rearrangement joins TRBV19 to TRBJ1-5; TRBD1 is a possible D gene (6 bases). Trimming pared 5 bases from V and 4 bases from J, leaving 18 bases between. The CDR3 runs 16 residues. Germline values: CDR1 LNHDA, CDR2 SQIVND (reference sequence). This chain's CDR3 is CASSYGQPMWNQPQHF. CDR3 nucleotide sequence: TGTGCCAGTAGTTATGGACAGCCCATGTGGAATCAGCCCCAGCATTTT.

The chain links TRBV6-5 to TRBJ2-3; unclear D gene. The CDR3 contains 15 residues. V lost 0 bases to trimming and J lost 5 bases, with 12 bases between them. CDR1 and CDR2 from the germline V gene are MNHEY and SVGAGI. In nucleotides, the CDR3 is TGTGCCAGCAGTTACTCTCCGGCGCGGAAAGATACGCAGTATTTT. As protein: CASSYSPARKDTQYF.

In nucleotides, the CDR3 is TGTGCCAGCAGGACGGAGGGCAGCCAGCCCCAGCATTTT. This codes for CASRTEGSQPQHF. The V call is TRBV2, the J call TRBJ1-5; unclear D gene. CDR1 is SNHLY and CDR2 is FYNNEI in the germline V gene. This CDR3 spans 13 amino acids. V lost 6 bases, J lost 7 bases, and 13 bases lay in between.

This clone was seen only a few times. This chain joins TRBV25-1 and TRBJ1-6, with D unclear. V dropped 3 bases and J dropped 6 bases, with 9 bases sitting between them. CDR3 length equals 14 residues. The germline CDR1 and CDR2 sequences are MGHDK and SYGVNS. CDR3 region: CASSDVTSNSPLHF. The DNA for the CDR3 is TGTGCCAGCAGTGACGTCACGAGTAATTCACCCCTCCACTTT.

For this clone: Within the sample, other DNA sequences also encode this same CDR3. The chain has TRBV4-2 and TRBJ2-2; 7 nucleotides line up with TRBD2. The germline gives CDR1 LGHNA, CDR2 YNFKEQ. The trim removed 0 bases at V and 2 bases at J, leaving 6 bases unmatched. The CDR3 contains 17 residues. DNA for the CDR3: TGTGCCAGCAGCCAAGATGGGCTAGCGGCAAACACCGGGGAGCTGTTTTTT. Protein: CASSQDGLAANTGELFF.

The chain joins TRBV10-3 to TRBJ2-1; unclear D gene. The V end was cut by 8 bases, the J end by 8 bases, with 10 bases between. The germline V gene encodes CDR1 ENHRY and CDR2 SYGVKD. This CDR3 comprises 11 residues. This CDR3 reads CAISRSHEQFF. CDR3 nucleotide sequence: TGTGCCATCTCGAGGTCACATGAGCAGTTCTTC.

This clone was counted once. The rearrangement uses TRBV24-1 and TRBJ2-5; 11 nucleotides agree with TRBD2. CDR1 and CDR2 (germline): KGHDR, SFDVKD. This CDR3 region has 16 residues. The junction had 7 bases not matched to a gene; V was cut back by 3 bases and J by 5 bases. In DNA form, the CDR3 reads TGTGCCACCAGTGATCGTAGCGGGGGGGCTGGGGAGACCCAGTACTTC. This gives the protein CATSDRSGGAGETQYF.

J is TRBJ1-4 and V is TRBV5-4; D not resolved. CDR1 and CDR2 (germline): SGHNT, YYREEE (reference sequence). There are 12 residues in the CDR3. Trimming removed 0 bases at V and 10 bases at J, with 7 bases between. CDR3: CASSLGPGKLFF. The CDR3 nucleotides are TGTGCCAGCAGCTTGGGGCCGGGAAAACTGTTTTTT.